This T cell receptor (beta chain) was observed in a study of cytomegalovirus exposure and HLA in healthy donors. Study-wide context: Earlier findings included over 90 million unique TCR beta sequences obtained from about 180 million T cells. General study points: One variant, a missense change in DCLRE1C, was linked in a later analysis to TCR beta V- and J-gene trimming. Among the most significant clusters, several appeared linked to common viral pathogens in a later analysis.

About this clone: Its antigen is as yet unknown.

Primers: 60 Vbeta forward and 13 Jbeta reverse. TCRdb's table, derived via immunoSEQ multiplex PCR, lists solely in-frame clones and lacks some. The sample carries 95,000 to 120,000 clones, 82% recorded once. The clonotype originates from a woman aged 18 to 35 in good health and CMV-seronegative. Sample: PBMCs.

The CDR3 coding sequence is TGCAGCGTTGAAGATAAGAAACGCGGTTTTTTT. Amino acids: CSVEDKKRGFF. The chain has TRBV29-1 and TRBJ1-4; the D is unclear. Deletions cut 0 bases from V and 17 bases from J, with 13 bases between. Germline V gives CDR1 SQVTM, CDR2 ANQGSEA. The CDR3 loop spans 11 amino acids. The full variable domain, its missing parts supplied by reference TRBV29-1 and TRBJ1-4, is SAVISQKPSRDICQRGTSLTIQCQVDSQVTMMFWYRQQPGQSLTLIATANQGSEATYESGFVIDKFPISRPNLTFSTLTVSNMSPEDSSIYLCSVEDKKRGFFGSGTQLSVL.